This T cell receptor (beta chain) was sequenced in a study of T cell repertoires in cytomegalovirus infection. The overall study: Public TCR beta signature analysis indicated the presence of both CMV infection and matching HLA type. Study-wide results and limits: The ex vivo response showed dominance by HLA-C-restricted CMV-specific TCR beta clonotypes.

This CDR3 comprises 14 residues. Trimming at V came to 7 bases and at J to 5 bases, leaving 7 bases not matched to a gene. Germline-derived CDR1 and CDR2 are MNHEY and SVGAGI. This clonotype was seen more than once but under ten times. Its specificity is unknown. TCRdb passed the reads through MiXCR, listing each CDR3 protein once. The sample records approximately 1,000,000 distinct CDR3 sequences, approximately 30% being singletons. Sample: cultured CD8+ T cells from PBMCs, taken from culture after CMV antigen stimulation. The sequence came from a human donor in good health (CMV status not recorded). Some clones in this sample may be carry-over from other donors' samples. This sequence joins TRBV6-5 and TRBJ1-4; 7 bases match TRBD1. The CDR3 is CASTQGGVNEKLFF. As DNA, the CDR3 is TGTGCCAGCACCCAGGGGGGAGTGAATGAAAAACTGTTTTTT.